This TCR beta chain appears in the sequencing data of a study of identical twins. Whole-study findings and limits: Researchers reported excess low generation probability among twin-shared out-of-frame alpha sequences.

In this sample, this clonotype turned up many times. As yet, its antigen is unknown. TCRdb re-derived calls from the 5' RACE reads in MiXCR, one entry per CDR3 protein. Of 450,000 to 650,000 distinct CDR3 sequences detected, roughly 9.5% appear once; the ten largest clones hold 2.5% to 3%. Donors were all healthy Caucasians. CDR1 and CDR2 (germline): MGHRA, YSYEKL. V shed 1 base and J 6 bases; nucleotides not matched to a gene: 7. CDR3 length: 15 amino acids. The sample was also reused in another study, on yellow fever vaccine responses in identical twins.

The chain has TRBV4-1 and TRBJ2-7; 9 nucleotides align to TRBD2. The receptor's source is a woman under 30 in good health. Sequenced material: PBMCs. The CDR3 DNA reads TGCGCCAGCAGCCAAGCAGAAACGACTAGCGGCGAGCAGTACTTC. It is translated as CASSQAETTSGEQYF.